Sequencing of this T cell receptor beta chain was carried out in a study of OX40 agonist ivuxolimab in advanced cancers. Study context: Around 40% of patients had received prior checkpoint inhibitor therapy.

The repertoire was sequenced with immunoSEQ multiplex PCR; TCRdb's copy has only in-frame clones and lacks some. The table lists about 14,000 clones, about 77% of them singletons. A few counts support this clone. Trimming shortened V by 6 bases and J by 4 bases, and 9 bases separated the two germline ends. The CDR3 is made up of 12 amino acids. In germline, CDR1 is SNHLY, CDR2 FYNNEI. This rearrangement joins TRBV2 to TRBJ1-2; no firm D call. The sequencing here drew on CD4+ or CD8+ T cells sorted from blood, taken in a trial of the OX40 agonist ivuxolimab. This clonotype originated in an adult with an advanced solid tumor such as melanoma, head and neck, liver or kidney cancer. Written as DNA, the CDR3 is TGTGCCAGCAGGGCAGCTTTCTATGGCTACACCTTC. Its translation: CASRAAFYGYTF.